These 7 T cell receptor beta chains originate from one sample sequenced in a study of T cells in Graves' hyperthyroidism and ophthalmopathy. Template material for amplifying TCR beta CDR3 regions consisted of RNA transcripts. The HTBI set primed first-round TCR CDR3 RT-PCR. TCRdb redid the calling of the multiplex PCR reads with MiXCR, one entry per CDR3 protein. The sample includes roughly 500,000 distinct CDR3 sequences, approximately 48% seen only once; the top ten take approximately 44%. Sequencing was carried out using peripheral blood or thyroid tissue (not recorded which). Receptors originate from an adult woman with Graves' disease, either hyperthyroidism or ophthalmopathy (not recorded which).

The table lists this clonotype with a few counts. The rearrangement links TRBV12-3 or TRBV12-4 to TRBJ1-1, with TRBD1 identical over 8 bases. The V gene end was trimmed by 7 bases and the J gene end by 0 bases; junction bases not matched to a gene: 4. CDR3 length: 14 residues. CDR3 loop: CASKRTGMNTEAFF. In DNA, the CDR3 is TGTGCCAGCAAAAGGACAGGGATGAACACTGAAGCTTTCTTT.

In this sample, this clonotype turned up many times. The J gene is TRBJ1-2, the V gene TRBV20-1; D not resolved. Looked up from germline, CDR1 is DFQATT and CDR2 is SNEGSKA (reference sequence). V was shortened by 2 bases and J by 2 bases, with 9 bases between the two germline ends. This CDR3 is 13 amino acids long. CDR3 nucleotides: TGCAGTGCTAGAATAGACAAGAACTATGGCTACACCTTC. Encoded protein: CSARIDKNYGYTF.

Ten or more counts support this clonotype. The gene calls are TRBV7-3 and TRBJ1-1; possible D gene TRBD1, 6 bases. Trimming took off 2 bases at V and 4 bases at J, with 17 bases between the two ends. CDR1 and CDR2 from the germline V gene are SGHTA and FQGTGA. The CDR3 spans 16 residues. CDR3 DNA: TGTGCCAGCAGCTTAGGTGTACAGGGAGGATCCACTGAAGCTTTCTTT. This gives the protein CASSLGVQGGSTEAFF.

This clonotype was picked up one time. This rearrangement joins TRBV25-1 to TRBJ1-6, with D maybe TRBD1 (5 bases). V was shortened by 6 bases and J by 6 bases, with 15 bases between the two germline ends. The CDR3 is 15 amino acids. Germline lookup yields CDR1 MGHDK and CDR2 SYGVNS. DNA of the CDR3: TGTGCCAGCAGCGACAGAATCCGGTCTAATTCACCCCTCCACTTT. Translated: CASSDRIRSNSPLHF.

This clonotype occurred many times. The chain employs TRBV6-2 or TRBV6-3 and TRBJ1-5; TRBD1 is a possible D gene (5 bases). Between the trimmed V and J ends, which lost 8 bases and 7 bases, there was a span of 24 bases. Germline assignment: CDR1 MNHEY and CDR2 SVGEGT. The CDR3 runs to 16 residues. The CDR3: CASRNLEGRREQPQHF. The CDR3 DNA follows: TGTGCCAGCCGGAATCTGGAGGGACGCAGAGAGCAGCCCCAGCATTTT.

This clonotype was picked up one time. The chain links TRBV29-1 to TRBJ1-2; TRBD1 is a possible D gene (5 bases). Germline values: CDR1 SQVTM, CDR2 ANQGSEA. The CDR3 consists of 11 residues. Deletions cut 5 bases from V and 8 bases from J, with 12 bases between. CDR3 region: CSVLGEEGYTF. The CDR3 DNA reads as TGCAGCGTTCTGGGGGAGGAGGGCTACACCTTC. The full variable domain, rest sourced from reference TRBV29-1 and TRBJ1-2, is SAVISQKPSRDICQRGTSLTIQCQVDSQVTMMFWYRQQPGQSLTLIATANQGSEATYESGFVIDKFPISRPNLTFSTLTVSNMSPEDSSIYLCSVLGEEGYTFGSGTRLTVV.

This clonotype was observed at least ten times. The gene calls are TRBV10-3 and TRBJ2-2, with 11 bases matching TRBD2. The trim removed 6 bases at V and 3 bases at J, leaving 3 bases unmatched. The length of the CDR3 is 15 residues. Germline CDR1 ENHRY, CDR2 SYGVKD. The CDR3 region has the DNA TGTGCCATCAGAGATAGCGGGAGGGACACCGGGGAGCTGTTTTTT. The encoded protein is CAIRDSGRDTGELFF.